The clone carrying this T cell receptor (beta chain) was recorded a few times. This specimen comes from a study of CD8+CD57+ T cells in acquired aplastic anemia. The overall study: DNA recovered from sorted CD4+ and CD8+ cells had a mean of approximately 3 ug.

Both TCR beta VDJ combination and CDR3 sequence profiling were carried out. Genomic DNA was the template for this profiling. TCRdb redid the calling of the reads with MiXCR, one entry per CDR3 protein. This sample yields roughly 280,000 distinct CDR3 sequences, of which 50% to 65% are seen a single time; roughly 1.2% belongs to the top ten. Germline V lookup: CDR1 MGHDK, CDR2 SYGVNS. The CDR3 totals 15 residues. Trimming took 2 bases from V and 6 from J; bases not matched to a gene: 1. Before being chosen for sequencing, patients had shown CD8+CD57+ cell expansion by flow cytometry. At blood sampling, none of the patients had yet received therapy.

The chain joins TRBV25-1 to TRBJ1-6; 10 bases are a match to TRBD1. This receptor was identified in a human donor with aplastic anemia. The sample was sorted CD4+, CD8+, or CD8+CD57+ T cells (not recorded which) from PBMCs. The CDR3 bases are TGTGCCAGCAGTGAACGGACAGGGGGTAATTCACCCCTCCACTTT. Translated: CASSERTGGNSPLHF.